These 11 T cell receptor beta chains share one sample of origin, sequenced in a study of T cell responses to AZD1222 COVID-19 vaccine. Sequencing was performed with immunoSEQ multiplex PCR; in TCRdb, only in-frame clones are kept and a portion is missing. The sample yields 160,000 or so clones, 94% seen once. The sequences come from peripheral blood, collected 28 days after the second AZD1222 dose. The receptors were gathered from an adult who received the AZD1222 COVID-19 vaccine.

The chain joins TRBV7-2 to TRBJ2-3, with D perhaps TRBD2 (7 bases). The germline gives CDR1 SGHTA, CDR2 FQGNSA. V lost 8 bases to trimming and J lost 6 bases, with 24 bases between them. The CDR3 sequence is 16 residues long. The DNA of the CDR3 is TGTGCCAGCTTACCGGGGGGCGCGGGTAAGGCTGATACGCAGTATTTT. Its translation: CASLPGGAGKADTQYF.

The chain combines TRBV6-5 with TRBJ1-1; D not certain. V gave up 2 bases and J gave up 0 bases, with 10 bases separating them. The CDR3 loop spans 15 amino acids. The germline CDR1 and CDR2 sequences are MNHEY and SVGAGI. The DNA for the CDR3 is TGTGCCAGCAGTTACGGGGTCGCGCTGAACACTGAAGCTTTCTTT. As protein: CASSYGVALNTEAFF.

This chain links TRBV6-2 or TRBV6-3 with TRBJ1-5; D may be TRBD1 (5 bases). This CDR3 has 15 amino acids. CDR1 and CDR2 (germline): MNHEY, SVGEGT. V was trimmed by 2 bases and J by 2 bases, leaving 10 bases between them. CDR3 DNA sequence: TGTGCCAGCAGTTACGCGGGGGGGGGCAATCAGCCCCAGCATTTT. Translated, it gives CASSYAGGGNQPQHF.

CDR3 nucleotides: TGTGCCAGCAGCTTAGGGCAGCATCAGCCCCAGCATTTT. It codes for CASSLGQHQPQHF. The chain joins TRBV7-9 to TRBJ1-5; no definite D call. Germline CDR1 and CDR2: SEHNR and FQNEAQ (reference sequence). The CDR3 covers 13 residues. Trimming pared 1 base from V and 5 bases from J, leaving 6 bases between.

The chain carries TRBV10-2 and TRBJ2-1; 9 bases agree with TRBD2. Germline loops: CDR1 WSHSY, CDR2 SAAADI. The CDR3 is 15 residues long. V trimming: 4 bases; J trimming: 1 base; junction bases outside the gene matches: 2. This CDR3 is CASSALAGSYNEQFF. The CDR3 DNA is TGCGCCAGCAGTGCCCTAGCGGGGTCCTACAATGAGCAGTTCTTC.

The chain links TRBV9 to TRBJ2-1; D perhaps matches TRBD2 (5 bases). The germline CDR1 and CDR2 sequences are SGDLS and YYNGEE. This CDR3 is 17 amino acids long. The V end was cut by 0 bases, the J end by 6 bases, with 19 bases between. For the CDR3, the DNA is TGTGCCAGCAGCGTAGTGTCCCAACTAGTTTCGTCCAATGAGCAGTTCTTC. Its protein is CASSVVSQLVSSNEQFF.

As DNA, the CDR3 is TGTGCCAGCAGCTTATTAGCGGGAGGCCCTGTCACAGATACGCAGTATTTT. Its protein is CASSLLAGGPVTDTQYF. This chain joins TRBV7-3 and TRBJ2-3; 10 positions agree with TRBD2. Germline CDR1 and CDR2: SGHTA and FQGTGA. The CDR3 is 17 residues long. The junction had 7 bases not matched to a gene; V was cut back by 2 bases and J by 2 bases.

The chain carries TRBV10-2 and TRBJ1-4; TRBD1 might be the D (6 bases). Germline-derived CDR1 and CDR2 are WSHSY and SAAADI. The CDR3 sequence is 14 residues long. Trimming cost V 3 bases and J 7 bases, with 12 bases left between them. In DNA form, the CDR3 reads TGCGCCAGCAGTGAACGGGGGGCGGGTGAAAAACTGTTTTTT. It translates to CASSERGAGEKLFF.

This clone was counted a few times. The V gene is TRBV7-2, the J gene TRBJ1-2; TRBD1 matches at 11 bases. CDR1 and CDR2 (germline): SGHTA, FQGNSA. This CDR3 region has 14 residues. The trim removed 3 bases at V and 8 bases at J, leaving 5 bases unmatched. CDR3 in DNA: TGTGCCAGCAGCTTTGGGACAGGGGGTGGCGGCTACACCTTC. Translated, it gives CASSFGTGGGGYTF.

The chain's CDR3 is CASSQGEDREQFF. CDR3 coding DNA: TGCGCCAGCAGCCAAGGCGAGGACCGAGAGCAGTTCTTC. The chain joins TRBV4-1 to TRBJ2-1; no clear D gene. V lost 1 base, J lost 10 bases, and 11 bases lay in between. CDR1 is MGHRA, CDR2 YSYEKL, per germline. The CDR3 is 13 residues long.

The rearrangement uses TRBV5-4 and TRBJ2-7; maybe TRBD1 (6 bases). V was clipped by 5 bases and J by 3 bases, with 12 bases between them. This CDR3 comprises 13 residues. Germline CDR1 SGHNT, CDR2 YYREEE (reference sequence). The CDR3 DNA is TGTGCCAGCAGTCCATCCAGGGGCTACGAGCAGTACTTC. This codes for CASSPSRGYEQYF.